A selection of T cell receptor beta chains follows, all from one sample in a study of OX40 agonist ivuxolimab in advanced cancers. The method was immunoSEQ multiplex PCR; TCRdb's version includes in-frame clones alone and lacks a portion of them. The sample shows approximately 76,000 clones, approximately 95% of them seen only once. This material consisted of CD4+ or CD8+ T cells sorted from blood, taken in a trial of the OX40 agonist ivuxolimab. The source of these receptors is an adult with an advanced solid tumor such as melanoma, head and neck, liver or kidney cancer. CDR3s include the opening cysteine and the closing phenylalanine or tryptophan. D genes are given only for firm matches. Clone sizes are given selectively: once, few, many, or a class where the clone is expanded.

TRBV7-9	-	TRBD2	TRBJ2-7	CASSSIPSGRPYEQYF	TGTGCCAGCAGCTCGATCCCTAGCGGGCGACCCTACGAGCAGTACTTC
TRBV29-1	once	TRBD1	TRBJ2-7	CSVEFRDRGYEQYF	TGCAGCGTTGAATTCCGGGACAGGGGATACGAGCAGTACTTC
TRBV5-5	-	-	TRBJ2-7	CASSLDHISYEQYF	TGTGCCAGCAGCTTGGACCATATCTCCTACGAGCAGTACTTC
TRBV6-1	-	-	TRBJ2-6	CASSEGTINLLSSGANVLTF	TGTGCCAGCAGTGAGGGGACAATTAACCTTCTGAGCTCTGGGGCCAACGTCCTGACTTTC
TRBV6-5	-	-	TRBJ2-7	CASSWGDSSYEQYF	TGTGCCAGCAGCTGGGGGGACAGTTCCTACGAGCAGTACTTC
TRBV27	-	TRBD2	TRBJ2-1	CASRLGGGTYNEQFF	TGTGCCAGCAGGTTGGGCGGGGGAACCTACAATGAGCAGTTCTTC
TRBV5-1	once	-	TRBJ2-1	CASSFYSSYNEQFF	TGCGCCAGCAGCTTTTATAGTTCCTACAATGAGCAGTTCTTC
TRBV6-5	-	-	TRBJ1-5	CASSYDTNQPQHF	TGTGCCAGCAGTTATGACACCAATCAGCCCCAGCATTTT
TRBV11-1	-	-	TRBJ2-7	CASTFDRQPYEQYF	TGTGCCAGCACCTTCGACCGACAGCCCTACGAGCAGTACTTC
TRBV4-3	-	TRBD2	TRBJ2-5	CASSGAGAGETQYF	TGCGCCAGCAGCGGCGCGGGAGCGGGGGAGACCCAGTACTTC
TRBV4-2	-	-	TRBJ2-5	CASSQDRGGTQYF	TGTGCCAGCAGCCAAGATCGGGGCGGGACCCAGTACTTC
TRBV9	-	TRBD1	TRBJ2-7	CASSGEQGASSYEQYF	TGTGCCAGCAGCGGGGAACAGGGGGCGAGCTCCTACGAGCAGTACTTC
TRBV27	once	-	TRBJ2-7	CAREKQGFGEQYF	TGTGCCAGGGAAAAGCAGGGTTTTGGCGAGCAGTACTTC
TRBV2	-	-	TRBJ2-1	CASRESAEGSYNEQFF	TGTGCCAGCCGAGAGAGTGCGGAGGGGTCCTACAATGAGCAGTTCTTC
TRBV4-3	-	TRBD2	TRBJ2-7	CASSQDTPSGRGIHEQYF	TGCGCCAGCAGCCAAGATACCCCTAGCGGGAGAGGTATCCACGAGCAGTACTTC
TRBV7-9	-	TRBD1	TRBJ2-4	CASSSTDRADKNIQYF	TGTGCCAGCAGCTCCACGGACAGGGCTGACAAAAACATTCAGTACTTC
TRBV11-3	-	-	TRBJ2-3	CASSLIGASTDTQYF	TGTGCCAGCAGCTTAATAGGGGCTAGCACAGATACGCAGTATTTT
TRBV13	-	-	TRBJ2-2	CASSLGLVDGELFF	TGTGCCAGCAGCTTAGGACTAGTGGACGGGGAGCTGTTTTTT
TRBV9	-	TRBD1	TRBJ2-5	CASSVARDRQETQYF	TGTGCCAGCAGCGTAGCCCGGGACAGACAAGAGACCCAGTACTTC
TRBV7-9	-	-	TRBJ2-1	CASSLRGAYNEQFF	TGTGCCAGCAGCTTAAGGGGGGCTTACAATGAGCAGTTCTTC
TRBV28	-	TRBD1	TRBJ2-3	CASSQGQASTDTQYF	TGTGCCAGCAGTCAGGGACAGGCTAGCACAGATACGCAGTATTTT
TRBV5-4	-	-	TRBJ1-1	CASSLVARNTEAFF	TGTGCCAGCAGCTTGGTTGCACGGAACACTGAAGCTTTCTTT
TRBV27	-	-	TRBJ2-2	CASSSLGLREDGELFF	TGTGCCAGCAGTTCCCTGGGACTGCGAGAGGACGGGGAGCTGTTTTTT
TRBV14	-	TRBD1	TRBJ2-7	CASSHHGQGAYEQYF	TGTGCCAGCAGCCATCATGGACAGGGGGCCTACGAGCAGTACTTC
TRBV5-5	-	-	TRBJ2-5	CASSLFRAGQETQYF	TGTGCCAGCAGCTTGTTCCGTGCCGGACAGGAGACCCAGTACTTC
TRBV27	-	TRBD2	TRBJ2-1	CASSLERDPYNEQFF	TGTGCCAGCAGTTTAGAGCGGGACCCCTACAATGAGCAGTTCTTC
TRBV2	-	-	TRBJ1-3	CARRRGSGNTIYF	TGTGCCAGGAGGAGGGGCTCTGGAAACACCATATATTTT
TRBV6-5	-	-	TRBJ2-7	CASSPLLGYDEQYF	TGTGCCAGCAGTCCGTTGCTCGGATACGACGAGCAGTACTTC
TRBV7-3	-	TRBD1	TRBJ2-7	CASSIGTGDYEQYF	TGTGCCAGCAGCATCGGGACAGGAGACTACGAGCAGTACTTC
TRBV2	-	TRBD2	TRBJ2-3	CASSAGTTSTDTQYF	TGTGCCAGCAGTGCGGGGACTACTAGCACAGATACGCAGTATTTT
TRBV4-2	-	-	TRBJ2-1	CASSPTVGDEQFF	TGTGCCAGCAGCCCGACAGTTGGGGATGAGCAGTTCTTC
TRBV20-1	-	-	TRBJ2-7	CSAGDYEQYF	TGCAGTGCCGGGGACTACGAGCAGTACTTC
TRBV7-3	-	TRBD2	TRBJ2-3	CASSRGLAGVTDTQYF	TGTGCCAGCAGCCGCGGACTAGCGGGAGTGACAGATACGCAGTATTTT
TRBV2	-	TRBD1	TRBJ1-2	CASSERDRVFYGYTF	TGTGCCAGCAGTGAAAGGGACAGGGTCTTCTATGGCTACACCTTC
TRBV5-1	-	-	TRBJ2-7	CASSFRDTSSYEQYF	TGCGCCAGCAGCTTCCGGGACACGAGCTCCTACGAGCAGTACTTC
TRBV27	-	-	TRBJ2-1	CASSPSGGGNEQFF	TGTGCCAGCAGCCCTAGCGGAGGGGGGAATGAGCAGTTCTTC
TRBV11-2	-	-	TRBJ1-3	CASSGRVSFSGNTIYF	TGTGCCAGCAGCGGCAGGGTTTCCTTCTCTGGAAACACCATATATTTT